The 3 T cell receptor beta chains below all came from one sample that was sequenced in a study of molecular identifiers for immune sequencing clone quantification. Each CDR3 protein is one row after TCRdb ran MiXCR on the PCR reads. The repertoire holds under 600,000 distinct CDR3 sequences, 25% seen once, with 0.7% to 0.9% in the top ten. Input material: naive CD8+ T cells from blood, with Jurkat cell RNA spiked in. Subset specified: FACS-sorted CD8+CD4-CCR7+CD45RA+ naive T cells. The receptors derive from a human donor in good health. Some libraries in this study had Jurkat cell RNA spiked in.

This clonotype has ten or more counts. The CDR3 region is CASSYLGAGGIYEQYF. CDR3 DNA sequence: TGTGCCAGCAGTTACCTGGGGGCGGGAGGAATCTACGAGCAGTACTTC. The V and J genes are TRBV6-5 and TRBJ2-7; the match to TRBD2 covers 8 bases. The ends lost 2 bases at V and 3 bases at J; junction bases unmatched: 9. The germline CDR1 and CDR2 sequences are MNHEY and SVGAGI. The CDR3 sequence is 16 residues long.

This clonotype has ten or more counts. The CDR3 nucleotides read TGCGCCAGCAGCCACGGAAGGACAGGGTTGATCAATGAGCAGTTCTTC. The encoded protein is CASSHGRTGLINEQFF. The V and J genes are TRBV4-1 and TRBJ2-1, with TRBD1 identical over 8 bases. CDR1 and CDR2 (germline): MGHRA, YSYEKL. The CDR3 is 16 residues long. V lost 3 bases to trimming and J lost 6 bases; unmatched junction nucleotides: 10.

This chain connects TRBV2 to TRBJ2-3; 8 positions agree with TRBD1. Per germline, CDR1 SNHLY and CDR2 FYNNEI. Germline trimming cut 8 bases from V and 2 bases from J; bases unmatched to any gene: 12. There are 16 residues in the CDR3. For the CDR3, the DNA is TGTGCCAGCGGATTAAGGGACAGGACATACACAGATACGCAGTATTTT. This gives the protein CASGLRDRTYTDTQYF.